A selection of T cell receptor beta chains follows, all from one sample in a study of technical replicates of blood from four donors. Assay used: immunoSEQ multiplex PCR; TCRdb lists only in-frame clones, some missing. The table records about 70,000 clones, around 97% of them present only once. The sample taken for sequencing was T cells isolated from PBMCs. These receptors originate from a human donor in good health. Each CDR3 is given with its conserved first and last residue. A D gene is named only where the DNA matches it firmly. Size is omitted from some rows. Given values are once, few, many or a class for expanded clones.

v_gene,abundance,j_gene,d_gene,CDR3nt,CDR3aa
TRBV6-1,NA,TRBJ1-2,TRBD1,TGTGCCAGCAGTCCACGGGGACAGGTCTTATATGGCTACACCTTC,CASSPRGQVLYGYTF
TRBV5-6,NA,TRBJ2-1,NA,TGTGCCAGCAGCCCAAAGGGGGTTGAGCAGTTCTTC,CASSPKGVEQFF
TRBV4-1,NA,TRBJ2-7,TRBD2,TGCGCCAGCAGCGACACTAGCGCGGTCTACGAGCAGTACTTC,CASSDTSAVYEQYF
TRBV11-2,NA,TRBJ1-2,NA,TGTGCCAGCAGCTTAGATCATAGAGGGTATGGCTACACCTTC,CASSLDHRGYGYTF
TRBV14,NA,TRBJ2-7,TRBD1,TGTGCCAGCAGCCGAAGACGGACAGGGGGCTCCTACGAGCAGTACTTC,CASSRRRTGGSYEQYF
TRBV6-1,NA,TRBJ1-1,NA,TGTGCCAGCACTGGGTACAGGGCTGATCCTGAAGCTTTCTTT,CASTGYRADPEAFF
TRBV11-3,once,TRBJ2-4,TRBD2,TGTGCCAGCAGCTTTAGCGGGGGGATGGACATTCAGTACTTC,CASSFSGGMDIQYF
TRBV28,NA,TRBJ2-1,NA,TGTGCCAGCAACAGCCCGGACTACCTAAAGAGTGAGCAGTTCTTC,CASNSPDYLKSEQFF
TRBV7-9,NA,TRBJ2-7,TRBD1,TGTGCCAGCAGCCTTGACAGGGAACGCGAGCAGTACTTC,CASSLDREREQYF
TRBV2,NA,TRBJ1-2,NA,TGTGCCAGCAGCGCCGTAGAGGGCGGGAGCTACACCTTC,CASSAVEGGSYTF
TRBV29-1,NA,TRBJ2-2,NA,TGCAGCGTCGTAAGCGGAATGAACACCGGGGAGCTGTTTTTT,CSVVSGMNTGELFF
TRBV28,once,TRBJ1-1,TRBD1,TGTGCCAGCAGCACCCGAGGACAGGGGTACACTGAAGCTTTCTTT,CASSTRGQGYTEAFF
TRBV5-1,NA,TRBJ1-1,TRBD1,TGCGCCAGCAGCCAGTGGGACAGAACTCGACCGAACACTGAAGCTTTCTTT,CASSQWDRTRPNTEAFF
TRBV5-6,NA,TRBJ2-7,NA,TGTGCCAGCACCCCGCCAGGGCTCCACGAGCAGTACTTC,CASTPPGLHEQYF
TRBV6-5,NA,TRBJ2-1,TRBD2,TGTGCCAGCAGTTACTCGCTAGCGGGTGACTACAATGAGCAGTTCTTC,CASSYSLAGDYNEQFF
TRBV2,NA,TRBJ2-7,TRBD1,TGTGCCAGCAGCGGGACAGAATCCTACGAGCAGTACTTC,CASSGTESYEQYF
TRBV11-2,NA,TRBJ1-4,TRBD1,TGTGCCAGCAGCTTCGGACAGGGCACAACTAATGAAAAACTGTTTTTT,CASSFGQGTTNEKLFF
TRBV18,NA,TRBJ2-7,TRBD1,TGTGCCAGCTCACCACGTCCGAACACACAGGGGTACGGGCAGTACTTC,CASSPRPNTQGYGQYF
TRBV19,NA,TRBJ1-2,TRBD1,TGTGCCAGTAACCAGGGGGCGGGGGGCTACACCTTC,CASNQGAGGYTF
TRBV11-2,NA,TRBJ1-1,TRBD1,TGTGCCAGCAGCCCTACGAGAGGGACAGGGGTTGAAGCTTTCTTT,CASSPTRGTGVEAFF
TRBV6-1,NA,TRBJ1-2,NA,TGTGCCAGCAGTGGTCACACTACAGGGTCCCCTAGCGGCTACACCTTC,CASSGHTTGSPSGYTF
TRBV5-4,NA,TRBJ2-7,TRBD2,TGTGCCAGCACCCACTCGCAAGGGACTAGCGGCTACGAGCAGTACTTC,CASTHSQGTSGYEQYF
TRBV4-1,NA,TRBJ2-5,NA,TGCGCCAGCAGCCAAGTCCCCCGGCAAGAGACCCAGTACTTC,CASSQVPRQETQYF
TRBV7-6,once,TRBJ2-1,TRBD2,TGTGCCAGCAGCCCCGTCCTATACATGCGGGAGGGCCGAGAGCAGTTCTTC,CASSPVLYMREGREQFF
TRBV20-1,NA,TRBJ1-6,NA,TGCAGTGCTAGAAATTCGGACTCTCTCCACTTT,CSARNSDSLHF
TRBV2,NA,TRBJ1-5,NA,TGTGCCAGCAGTGAAAGAGCAGGGGAAAATCAGCCCCAGCATTTT,CASSERAGENQPQHF
TRBV5-4,NA,TRBJ2-2,NA,TGTGCCAGCAGCCAGAACACCGGGGAGCTGTTTTTT,CASSQNTGELFF
TRBV5-1,once,TRBJ1-1,TRBD1,TGCGCCAGCAGCGCCCGGGGACAGGGAAGGGGAGATGAAGCTTTCTTT,CASSARGQGRGDEAFF
TRBV6-1,once,TRBJ1-5,TRBD1,TGTGCCAGCAGTGATCCCCACAGGGGAAACAATCAGCCCCAGCATTTT,CASSDPHRGNNQPQHF
TRBV10-1,once,TRBJ2-5,NA,TGCGCCAGCAGCGGAGGGCCCAGGGAGACCCAGTACTTC,CASSGGPRETQYF
TRBV11-2,NA,TRBJ2-7,NA,TGTGCCAGCAGCTCCAGCACGGGGACAACCTACGAGCAGTACTTC,CASSSSTGTTYEQYF
TRBV28,NA,TRBJ2-1,NA,TGTGCCAGCAGCGCCCTTGCACTCCTGCTCTCCTCCTACAATGAGCAGTTCTTC,CASSALALLLSSYNEQFF
TRBV29-1,NA,TRBJ2-7,NA,TGCAGCGTTGGGAAGGGACACCTTGCCTACGAGCAGTACTTC,CSVGKGHLAYEQYF
TRBV11-2,NA,TRBJ2-2,NA,TGTGCCAGCAGCTCACTCCCGACGAACACCGGGGAGCTGTTTTTT,CASSSLPTNTGELFF
TRBV2,NA,TRBJ2-6,NA,TGTGCCAGCGCAGGGACAACTGGGGCCAACGTCCTGACTTTC,CASAGTTGANVLTF
TRBV7-9,NA,TRBJ2-7,TRBD2,TGTGCCAGCAGCTTAGAACCGGGAGGCGAGCAGTACTTC,CASSLEPGGEQYF
TRBV18,NA,TRBJ1-1,NA,TGTGCCAGCTCACGGGGACAAGAGAACACTGAAGCTTTCTTT,CASSRGQENTEAFF
TRBV27,NA,TRBJ1-5,NA,TGTGCCAGCAGTCCCGGGTCTCAGCCCCAGCATTTT,CASSPGSQPQHF
TRBV5-5,NA,TRBJ1-5,NA,TGTGCCAGCAGCTTCCGTTATAGCAATCAGCCCCAGCATTTT,CASSFRYSNQPQHF
TRBV7-9,NA,TRBJ1-4,NA,TGTGCCAGCAGCTTAGTACAGGGCGCAACTAATGAAAAACTGTTTTTT,CASSLVQGATNEKLFF
TRBV5-1,NA,TRBJ1-1,TRBD1,TGCGCCAGCAGCCCGGGACAGCCTTATGAAGCTTTCTTT,CASSPGQPYEAFF
TRBV7-6,NA,TRBJ1-2,TRBD1,TGTGCCAGCAGCCGGCGGGCGGGACAGGGCGCTAACTATGGCTACACCTTC,CASSRRAGQGANYGYTF
TRBV27,few,TRBJ2-3,TRBD2,TGTGCCAGCAGTCCCTATAGCGGGAGAGGCCCAGATACGCAGTATTTT,CASSPYSGRGPDTQYF
TRBV14,NA,TRBJ1-5,TRBD1,TGTGCCAGCGAAAGGGGGCCTGGGAGCAATCAGCCCCAGCATTTT,CASERGPGSNQPQHF
TRBV5-4,NA,TRBJ2-5,NA,TGTGCCAGCAGCTCTACCAATGCAGGGCTCGGAGAGACCCAGTACTTC,CASSSTNAGLGETQYF
TRBV13,NA,TRBJ2-7,NA,TGTGCCAGCAGCTTAATGGGACTCAAGTCCTACGAGCAGTACTTC,CASSLMGLKSYEQYF
TRBV7-8,NA,TRBJ2-1,NA,TGTGCCAGCAGCTTAATGGCGGGGTCGAACTACAATGAGCAGTTCTTC,CASSLMAGSNYNEQFF
TRBV30,NA,TRBJ1-1,NA,TGTGCCTGGAGTGTAATCTTCGGGGGATTCGCTTTCTTT,CAWSVIFGGFAFF
TRBV6-5,NA,TRBJ2-5,NA,TGTGCCAGCAGTAGCTCTTGGTCAAAGAAGACCCAGTACTTC,CASSSSWSKKTQYF
TRBV4-1,NA,TRBJ2-5,TRBD2,TGCGCCAGCAGCCGAGGACTAGCCGGGTTTGACGAGGAGACCCAGTACTTC,CASSRGLAGFDEETQYF
TRBV5-6,NA,TRBJ1-5,TRBD1,TGTGCCAGCAGCTTGGCCACCTTGGGACAGTATCAGCCCCAGCATTTT,CASSLATLGQYQPQHF